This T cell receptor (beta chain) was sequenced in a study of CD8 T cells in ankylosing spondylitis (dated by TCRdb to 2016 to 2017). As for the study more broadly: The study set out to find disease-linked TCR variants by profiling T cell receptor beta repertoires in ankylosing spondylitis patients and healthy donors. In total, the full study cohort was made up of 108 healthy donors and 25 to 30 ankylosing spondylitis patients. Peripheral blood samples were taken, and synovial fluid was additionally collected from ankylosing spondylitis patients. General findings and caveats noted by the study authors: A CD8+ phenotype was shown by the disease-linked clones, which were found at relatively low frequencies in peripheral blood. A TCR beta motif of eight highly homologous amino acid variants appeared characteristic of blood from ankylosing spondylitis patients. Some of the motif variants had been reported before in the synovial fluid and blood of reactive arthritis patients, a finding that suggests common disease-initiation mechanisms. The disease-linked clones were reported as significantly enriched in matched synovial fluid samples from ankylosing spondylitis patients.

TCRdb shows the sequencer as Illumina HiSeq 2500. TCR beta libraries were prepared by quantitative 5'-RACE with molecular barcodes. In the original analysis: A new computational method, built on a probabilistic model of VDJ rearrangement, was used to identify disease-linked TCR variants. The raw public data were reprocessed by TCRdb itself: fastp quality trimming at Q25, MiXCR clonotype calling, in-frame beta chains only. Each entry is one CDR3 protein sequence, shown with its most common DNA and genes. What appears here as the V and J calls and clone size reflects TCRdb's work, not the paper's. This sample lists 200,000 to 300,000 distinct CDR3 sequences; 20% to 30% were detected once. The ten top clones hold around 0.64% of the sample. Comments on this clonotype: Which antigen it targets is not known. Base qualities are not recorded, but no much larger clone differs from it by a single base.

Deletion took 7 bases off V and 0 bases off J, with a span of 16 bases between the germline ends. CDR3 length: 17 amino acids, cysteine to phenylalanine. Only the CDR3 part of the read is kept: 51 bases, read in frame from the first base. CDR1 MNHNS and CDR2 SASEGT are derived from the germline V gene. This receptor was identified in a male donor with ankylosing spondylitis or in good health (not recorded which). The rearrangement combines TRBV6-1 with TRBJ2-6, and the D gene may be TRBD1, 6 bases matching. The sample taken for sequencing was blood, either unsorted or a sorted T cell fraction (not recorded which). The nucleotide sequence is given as TGTGCCAGCATGCGGACAGTCACCCTCTCTGGGGCCAACGTCCTGACTTTC. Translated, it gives CASMRTVTLSGANVLTF.